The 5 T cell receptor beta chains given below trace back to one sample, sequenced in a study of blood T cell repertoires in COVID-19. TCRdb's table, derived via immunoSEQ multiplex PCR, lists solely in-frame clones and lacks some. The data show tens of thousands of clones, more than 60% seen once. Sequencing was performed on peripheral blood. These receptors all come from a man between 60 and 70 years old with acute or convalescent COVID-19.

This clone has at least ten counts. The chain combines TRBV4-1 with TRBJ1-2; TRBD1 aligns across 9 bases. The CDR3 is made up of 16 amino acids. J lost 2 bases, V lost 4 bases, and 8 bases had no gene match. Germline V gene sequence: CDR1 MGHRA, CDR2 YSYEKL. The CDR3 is CASSPGQGGGNYGYTF. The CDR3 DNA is TGCGCCAGCAGCCCGGGACAGGGCGGAGGAAACTATGGCTACACCTTC.

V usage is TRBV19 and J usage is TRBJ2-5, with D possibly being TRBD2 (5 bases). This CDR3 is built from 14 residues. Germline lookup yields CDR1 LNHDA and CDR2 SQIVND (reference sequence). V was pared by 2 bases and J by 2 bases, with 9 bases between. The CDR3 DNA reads TGTGCCAGTAGTATATCCGGGGTACAAGAGACCCAGTACTTC. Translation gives CASSISGVQETQYF.

CDR3 DNA: TGTGCCAGCAGTCCCGGGTCCCCCGGCTACGAGCAGTACGTC. Protein product: CASSPGSPGYEQYV. The rearrangement joins TRBV6-5 to TRBJ2-7; D remains ambiguous. V was cut by 5 bases and J by 3 bases, with 14 bases left in between. This CDR3 has 14 residues. Germline-derived CDR1 and CDR2 are MNHEY and SVGAGI.

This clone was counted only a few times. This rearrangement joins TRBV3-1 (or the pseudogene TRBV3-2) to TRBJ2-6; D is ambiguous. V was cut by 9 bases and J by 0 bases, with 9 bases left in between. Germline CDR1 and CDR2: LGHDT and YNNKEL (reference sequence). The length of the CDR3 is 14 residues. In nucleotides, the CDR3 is TGTGCCAGGTCCCCGTTCTCTGGGGCCAACGTCCTGACTTTC. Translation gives CARSPFSGANVLTF.

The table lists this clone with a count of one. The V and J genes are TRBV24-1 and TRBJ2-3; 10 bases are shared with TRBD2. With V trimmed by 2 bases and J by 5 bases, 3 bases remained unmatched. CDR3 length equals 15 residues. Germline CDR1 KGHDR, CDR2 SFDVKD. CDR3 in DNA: TGTGCCACCAGTGATTCGGGACTAGCGAAAGATACGCAGTATTTT. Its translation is CATSDSGLAKDTQYF.